This record concerns one TCR beta chain sequence. Its antigen is as yet unknown. Selected positively for CCR7 and CD45RO-negative, naive CD8 cells excluded terminally differentiated effector memory CD45RA+ cells. HIV-negative, healthy adults without recent acute infections or vaccinations were the donors. Generated by immunoSEQ multiplex PCR, the TCRdb table keeps only in-frame clones and is missing some. The sample shows roughly 2,000,000 clones, just over 90% of them seen only once. The sample comes from a study of shared clonotypes between healthy human individuals. Study background: Used for every donor were three CD4 naive, three CD4 memory, two CD8 naive and one CD8 memory plate. Study-level findings and limits: Across subsets, estimated richness was generally greater for naive than for memory populations.

The sequence derives from a man aged 18 to 29 in good health. Some clones in this sample may be carry-over from other donors' samples. Input material: naive CD8+ T cells from PBMCs.

The CDR3 DNA reads TGTGCCAGCAGTCCTGATTTCGACAGGTACAATGAGCAGTTCTTC. Translating gives CASSPDFDRYNEQFF. The chain has TRBV6-5 and TRBJ2-1; D may be TRBD1 (6 bases). Trimming removed 5 bases from V and 4 bases from J, with 15 bases in between. The CDR3 is 15 amino acids. The germline V gene encodes CDR1 MNHEY and CDR2 SVGAGI.